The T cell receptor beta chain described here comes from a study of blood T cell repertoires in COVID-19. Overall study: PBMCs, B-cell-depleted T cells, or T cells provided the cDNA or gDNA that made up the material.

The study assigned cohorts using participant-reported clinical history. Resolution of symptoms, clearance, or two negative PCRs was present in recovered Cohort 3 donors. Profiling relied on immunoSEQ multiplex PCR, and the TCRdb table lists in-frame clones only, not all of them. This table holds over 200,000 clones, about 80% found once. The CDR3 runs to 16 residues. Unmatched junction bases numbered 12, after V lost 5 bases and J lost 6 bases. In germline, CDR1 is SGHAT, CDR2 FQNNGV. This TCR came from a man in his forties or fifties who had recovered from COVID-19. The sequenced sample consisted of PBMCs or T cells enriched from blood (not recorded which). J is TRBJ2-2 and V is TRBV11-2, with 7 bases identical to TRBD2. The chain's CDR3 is CASSLIGAAGAGELFF. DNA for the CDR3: TGTGCCAGCAGCCTTATAGGGGCGGCGGGAGCCGGGGAGCTGTTTTTT.